This T cell receptor (beta chain) is drawn from a study of cytomegalovirus exposure and HLA in healthy donors. Primers: 60 Vbeta forward and 13 Jbeta reverse. Some clones are missing from TCRdb's copy, which holds only in-frame ones; the method was immunoSEQ multiplex PCR. The repertoire holds some 200,000 clones, with about 81% as singletons. As concerns this clone: Its antigen remains unknown.

The V gene's germline CDR1 is LNHDA and CDR2 SQIVND (reference sequence). The CDR3 contains 16 residues. With V trimmed by 6 bases and J by 0 bases, 1 base remained unmatched. Regarding the study as a whole: Several of the most significant clusters appeared linked to common viral pathogens, based on a later analysis.

Material: PBMCs. The chain uses TRBV19 and TRBJ2-2; 13 bases line up with TRBD2. The receptor comes from a woman in her forties in good health and CMV-seronegative. CDR3 bases: TGTGCCAGTAGAGGGACTAGCGGGGCGAACACCGGGGAGCTGTTTTTT. Translation gives CASRGTSGANTGELFF.